The clone carrying this T cell receptor beta chain was seen many times. TCRdb used MiXCR to reprocess the 5' RACE reads, holding one entry per CDR3 protein. Of fewer than 450,000 distinct CDR3 sequences listed, almost 4% are singletons. The sample comes from a study of T cells after yellow fever vaccination. The CDR3 spans 16 residues. Germline V lookup: CDR1 MNHEY, CDR2 SVGAGI. The V end lost 0 bases, the J end lost 3 bases, and 14 bases lay between the germline ends. Sequencing used PBMCs, obtained 5 days after the yellow fever booster vaccination. The genes are TRBV6-5 and TRBJ1-1; a possible D gene is TRBD1 (6 bases). This clonotype was obtained from a man between 18 and 35 years old who received the YFV17D yellow fever vaccine. This CDR3 is CASSYSKGGAHTEAFF. DNA of the CDR3: TGTGCCAGCAGTTACTCAAAGGGGGGGGCCCACACTGAAGCTTTCTTT.